Presented here are 21 T cell receptor beta chains from one specimen sequenced in a study of T cell responses to AZD1222 COVID-19 vaccine. Method: immunoSEQ multiplex PCR; TCRdb's copy keeps in-frame clones and lacks some. The sample lists around 110,000 clones; around 91% were seen once. The source was peripheral blood, collected 28 days after the second AZD1222 dose. These TCRs come from an adult who received the AZD1222 COVID-19 vaccine.

This chain links TRBV10-3 with TRBJ2-3; 11 bases line up with TRBD1. CDR3 length: 15 amino acids. Trimming at V came to 6 bases and at J to 9 bases, leaving 11 bases not matched to a gene. CDR1 and CDR2 (germline): ENHRY, SYGVKD. CDR3 loop: CAISGQGANTDTQYF. DNA for the CDR3: TGTGCCATCAGCGGACAGGGGGCTAATACTGACACGCAGTATTTT.

This chain connects TRBV6-9 to TRBJ1-5; no clear D. V lost 7 bases and J lost 0, with 13 bases in between. The germline V gene has CDR1 MNHGY and CDR2 SVAAGI. The CDR3 length is 15 residues. The DNA of the CDR3 is TGTGCCAGCACCCATCCCCTTTTTAGCAATCAGCCCCAGCATTTT. Its translation: CASTHPLFSNQPQHF.

The J gene is TRBJ2-5, the V gene TRBV4-3; no clear D gene. V lost 0 bases and J lost 5, with 7 bases in between. CDR1 LGHNA and CDR2 YSLEER come from the germline V gene. CDR3 size: 13 residues. The CDR3 bases are TGCGCCAGCAGCCAAGAAGGGTGGGAGACCCAGTACTTC. Residues: CASSQEGWETQYF.

The V gene is TRBV7-2, the J gene TRBJ2-1; 7 nucleotides agree with TRBD2. Trimming took 7 bases from V and 5 from J; bases not matched to a gene: 11. The germline CDR1 and CDR2 sequences are SGHTA and FQGNSA. The CDR3 spans 15 residues. CDR3 DNA: TGTGCCAGCACTAGAGATGCTAGCGGTGACAATGAGCAGTTCTTC. This gives the protein CASTRDASGDNEQFF.

The V gene is TRBV19, the J gene TRBJ2-2; 12 bases match TRBD2. V dropped 10 bases and J dropped 7; count of bases not matched to a gene: 13. The CDR3 runs to 16 residues. Germline V gene sequence: CDR1 LNHDA, CDR2 SQIVND (reference sequence). The DNA of the CDR3 is TGTGCCACAGCGCGGCTAGCGGGGGGGCAGCACGGGGAGCTGTTTTTT. Amino acids: CATARLAGGQHGELFF.

The rearrangement joins TRBV27 to TRBJ2-2, with D unclear. The CDR3 runs 13 residues. CDR1 and CDR2 (germline): MNHEY, SMNVEV (reference sequence). V gave up 5 bases and J gave up 4 bases, with 8 bases separating them. The chain's CDR3 is CASSTSITGELFF. DNA of the CDR3: TGTGCCAGCAGTACCTCTATCACCGGGGAGCTGTTTTTT.

This chain uses TRBV2 with TRBJ2-4; 9 bases fit TRBD1. This CDR3 region has 15 residues. Germline CDR1 is SNHLY and CDR2 is FYNNEI. V shed 6 bases and J 0 bases; nucleotides not matched to a gene: 3. The CDR3 DNA reads TGTGCCAGCAGGGGGACAGGGCTAGCCAAAAACATTCAGTACTTC. This encodes CASRGTGLAKNIQYF.

The chain employs TRBV18 and TRBJ1-4; no firm D call. V was clipped by 2 bases and J by 0 bases, with 10 bases between them. The V gene's germline CDR1 is KGHSH and CDR2 LQKENI. This CDR3 is 16 amino acids long. The CDR3 loop reads CASSPIRAATNEKLFF. The CDR3 DNA reads TGTGCCAGCTCACCAATACGGGCTGCAACTAATGAAAAACTGTTTTTT. The entire variable domain, with the rest obtained from reference TRBV18 and TRBJ1-4, is as follows: NAGVMQNPRHLVRRRGQEARLRCSPMKGHSHVYWYRQLPEEGLKFMVYLQKENIIDESGMPKERFSAEFPKEGPSILRIQQVVRGDSAAYFCASSPIRAATNEKLFFGSGTQLSVL.

The CDR3 region has the DNA TGTGCCAGCAGTTACTCGAATACACTCACCTACGAGCAGTACTTC. Amino acids: CASSYSNTLTYEQYF. The rearrangement links TRBV6-5 to TRBJ2-7, with unresolved D. The CDR3 sequence is 15 residues long. The V end lost 0 bases, the J end lost 2 bases, and 11 bases lay between the germline ends. Germline V gene sequence: CDR1 MNHEY, CDR2 SVGAGI.

The chain employs TRBV19 and TRBJ2-2; D gene uncertain. There are 12 residues in the CDR3. Germline CDR1 reads LNHDA; CDR2 reads SQIVND (reference sequence). Deletions cut 5 bases from V and 5 bases from J, with 6 bases between. CDR3 coding DNA: TGTGCCAGTAGTTTCGCGACCGGGGAGCTGTTTTTT. It translates to CASSFATGELFF.

The chain is built from TRBV7-5 and TRBJ2-2; the DNA was not used to check the table's D call, TRBD2. TRBV7-5 is a listed pseudogene. This CDR3 contains 13 residues. Here the CDR3 reads CVIQTSGTGELFF. DNA of the CDR3: TGTGTCATCCAAACTAGCGGCACCGGGGAGCTGTTTTTT.

This clone was seen once. The chain has TRBV18 and TRBJ2-7, with D unclear. V dropped 4 bases and J dropped 2 bases, with 9 bases sitting between them. CDR1 KGHSH and CDR2 LQKENI come from the germline V gene. The CDR3 has 13 residues. The CDR3 is CASSRTETYEQYF. In nucleotides, the CDR3 is TGTGCCAGCTCACGGACGGAAACCTACGAGCAGTACTTC.

This clone has only one observation. The CDR3 spells CASSATGQGAKNQPQHF. The CDR3 bases are TGTGCCAGCAGTGCCACCGGACAGGGAGCGAAGAATCAGCCCCAGCATTTT. The genes are TRBV6-1 and TRBJ1-5; 8 bases map to TRBD1. Germline CDR1 MNHNS, CDR2 SASEGT. CDR3 length: 17 residues. V shed 4 bases and J 4 bases; nucleotides not matched to a gene: 12.

The chain combines TRBV18 with TRBJ1-1; 7 nucleotides align to TRBD1. Germline V gene sequence: CDR1 KGHSH, CDR2 LQKENI. After removal of 4 bases from V and 2 bases from J, the junction contained 7 bases not matched to a gene. The CDR3 sequence is 15 residues long. This CDR3 reads CASSLQGGENTEAFF. The DNA for the CDR3 is TGTGCCAGCTCACTTCAGGGGGGGGAAAACACTGAAGCTTTCTTT.

This sequence joins TRBV6-1 and TRBJ2-7, with a tentative D call TRBD1 (6 bases). Germline V gene sequence: CDR1 MNHNS, CDR2 SASEGT. This CDR3 has 15 residues. V was trimmed by 2 bases and J by 0 bases, leaving 11 bases between them. The CDR3 protein is CASSETGSISYEQYF. CDR3 bases: TGTGCCAGCAGTGAAACAGGGTCAATCTCCTACGAGCAGTACTTC.

The rearrangement joins TRBV29-1 to TRBJ1-5, with D possibly TRBD1 on 5 matching bases. The CDR3 is 23 amino acids. Germline CDR1 is SQVTM and CDR2 is ANQGSEA. CDR3 DNA: TGCAGTGGGGCGCGGGGCGTTCTTAACCCCGCGTCTTTAGCCCCCTATAGCAATCAGCCCCAGCATTTT. Translating gives CSGARGVLNPASLAPYSNQPQHF.

V and J are TRBV4-1 and TRBJ1-1, with TRBD1 matching over 8 bases. CDR1 and CDR2 (germline): MGHRA, YSYEKL. The CDR3 loop spans 16 amino acids. V lost 1 base to trimming and J lost 1 base; unmatched junction nucleotides: 5. CDR3 bases: TGCGCCAGCAGCCAAGCGGCAGGGGGCAAGAACACTGAAGCTTTCTTT. Translation: CASSQAAGGKNTEAFF.

This sequence joins TRBV7-8 and TRBJ1-3, with 8 bases aligning to TRBD1. J was trimmed by 2 bases and V by 4 bases; bases with no gene match: 10. The CDR3 sequence is 17 residues long. Germline CDR1 SGHVS, CDR2 FQNEAQ. CDR3 bases: TGTGCCAGCAGCTCACAGGGGGTCAGGGCCACTGGAAACACCATATATTTT. It yields the protein CASSSQGVRATGNTIYF.

This clone was seen a few times. The chain carries TRBV6-2 or TRBV6-3 and TRBJ2-7, with D perhaps assigned TRBD1 or TRBD2 (5 bases each). The length of the CDR3 is 14 residues. Trimming took 5 bases from V and 0 from J, leaving 11 bases between them. Germline V lookup: CDR1 MNHEY, CDR2 SVGEGT. CDR3 protein: CASSTPGASYEQYF. CDR3 DNA: TGTGCCAGCAGTACTCCCGGGGCCTCCTACGAGCAGTACTTC.

The CDR3 DNA follows: TGTGCCAGCAGCAACAATCCGACTAGCGGGGGTGATGAGCAGTTCTTC. Amino acids: CASSNNPTSGGDEQFF. V gene TRBV9 combines with J gene TRBJ2-1; 12 positions match TRBD2. Germline CDR1 and CDR2: SGDLS and YYNGEE. The CDR3 has 16 amino acids. V lost 4 bases and J lost 8; bases outside the gene matches: 10.

This chain connects TRBV19 to TRBJ1-2, with D hard to call. Germline CDR1 is LNHDA and CDR2 is SQIVND (reference sequence). The CDR3 is 11 residues long. V was pared by 6 bases and J by 13 bases, with 15 bases between. The CDR3 nucleotides are TGTGCCAGTAGAACGGGCGAATTTAGCACCTTC. Its protein is CASRTGEFSTF.